This entry lists 7 T cell receptor beta chains sequenced from one sample in a study of cytomegalovirus exposure and HLA in healthy donors. 13 Jbeta primers and 60 Vbeta primers were used for the PCR. This table comes from immunoSEQ multiplex PCR, and its TCRdb copy is limited to in-frame clones, with some not included. The sample consists of over 70,000 clones, under 85% of them appearing once. The sample comprised PBMCs. The receptors stem from a male donor in good health and CMV-seronegative.

The chain employs TRBV5-8 and TRBJ1-5; 9 positions agree with TRBD1. Germline V CDR1 and CDR2: SGHTS, YDEGEE. The CDR3 contains 15 residues. The V and J ends lost 5 bases and 6 bases, in that order; junction bases with no gene match: 9. For the CDR3, the DNA is TGTGCCAGCAGATGGCCGGGACAGGGAATTCAGCCCCAGCATTTT. It codes for CASRWPGQGIQPQHF.

The chain combines TRBV15 with TRBJ1-5, with TRBD1 matching over 7 bases. V shed 3 bases and J 6 bases; nucleotides not matched to a gene: 2. The CDR3 consists of 13 residues. The germline CDR1 and CDR2 sequences are LNHNV and YYDKDF (reference sequence). The CDR3 DNA sequence: TGTGCCACCAGCAGGCCAGGGGGTCAGCCCCAGCATTTT. It codes for CATSRPGGQPQHF.

This chain joins TRBV9 and TRBJ2-2, with 12 bases lining up with TRBD2. CDR1 SGDLS and CDR2 YYNGEE come from the germline V gene. After removal of 3 bases from V and 0 bases from J, the junction contained 3 bases not matched to a gene. The CDR3 consists of 17 residues. The CDR3 reads CASSGGLAGSNTGELFF. The CDR3 bases are TGTGCCAGCAGCGGGGGACTAGCGGGTTCGAACACCGGGGAGCTGTTTTTT.

The chain is built from TRBV9 and TRBJ2-3; 8 bases are shared with TRBD1. The CDR3 is 17 amino acids. The junction had 7 bases not matched to a gene; V was cut back by 0 bases and J by 1 base. Germline lookup yields CDR1 SGDLS and CDR2 YYNGEE. CDR3 sequence: CASSVGGTGGGTDTQYF. CDR3 bases: TGTGCCAGCAGCGTAGGAGGGACAGGAGGAGGCACAGATACGCAGTATTTT.

The rearrangement joins TRBV7-2 to TRBJ2-7; no clear D. CDR3 size: 15 residues. Trimming left V 5 bases short and J 0 bases short, with 14 bases between. Germline CDR1 is SGHTA and CDR2 is FQGNSA. CDR3 loop: CASSKSSTSSYEQYF. The CDR3 DNA sequence: TGTGCCAGCAGCAAGTCAAGTACGAGCTCCTACGAGCAGTACTTC.

This chain uses TRBV4-3 with TRBJ2-5, with 7 positions matching TRBD1. The DNA end lines up better with TRBJ2-7; the J call may be wrong. This CDR3 is 16 amino acids long. Germline values: CDR1 LGHNA, CDR2 YSLEER. The CDR3: CASSQDFTGQLYEQYF. DNA for the CDR3: TGCGCCAGCAGCCAAGATTTCACGGGACAGCTATACGAGCAGTACTTC.

DNA of the CDR3: TGCGCCAGCAGCTTGGCATCAGGGGCGACGTCCTACAATGAGCAGTTCTTC. This encodes CASSLASGATSYNEQFF. The V gene is TRBV5-1, the J gene TRBJ2-1, with a tentative D call TRBD1 (6 bases). The CDR3 is 17 residues long. Trimming cost V 0 bases and J 1 base, with 14 bases left between them. Per germline, CDR1 SGHRS and CDR2 YFSETQ.